Following are 23 T cell receptor beta chains from one sample sequenced in a study of blood T cells in healthy people across ages. A second PCR, run for about 7 to 11 cycles, used a sample-barcoded 5' primer plus a J-beta primer mix. One entry per CDR3 protein results from TCRdb running MiXCR on the 5' RACE reads. The data contain 660,000 or so distinct CDR3 sequences, roughly 53% of them singletons. What was sequenced was blood. The receptors here all came from a man in his 60s in good health.

V usage is TRBV29-1 and J usage is TRBJ1-2; D may be TRBD1 (5 bases). CDR1 and CDR2 (germline): SQVTM, ANQGSEA. V dropped 5 bases and J dropped 1 base, with 17 bases sitting between them. This CDR3 contains 15 residues. The CDR3 DNA reads as TGCAGCGTTCCCAACGGACCGGGGGGTAACTATGGCTACACCTTC. It specifies CSVPNGPGGNYGYTF.

This clonotype was counted a single time. The chain uses TRBV7-8 and TRBJ1-2; 11 bases map to TRBD1. V shed 5 bases, J shed 0 bases, and the junction held 5 bases outside the gene matches. CDR1 and CDR2 from the germline V gene are SGHVS and FQNEAQ. The CDR3 has 16 residues. CDR3 region: CASSRTGGEANYGYTF. The CDR3 DNA is TGTGCCAGCAGCCGGACAGGGGGCGAAGCTAACTATGGCTACACCTTC.

V and J are TRBV11-2 and TRBJ2-3; no clear D. The V gene's germline CDR1 is SGHAT and CDR2 FQNNGV. This CDR3 is 16 amino acids long. V dropped 0 bases and J dropped 0 bases, with 10 bases sitting between them. CDR3 region: CASSLDWGSSTDTQYF. For the CDR3, the DNA is TGTGCCAGCAGCTTAGACTGGGGATCTAGCACAGATACGCAGTATTTT.

The chain is built from TRBV5-1 and TRBJ1-1; D gene uncertain. The ends were cut back, 3 bases at V and 3 bases at J, with 15 bases in the middle. The CDR3 sequence is 15 residues long. Germline V gives CDR1 SGHRS, CDR2 YFSETQ. The CDR3 spells CASSSHRGGDTEAFF. The CDR3 region has the DNA TGCGCCAGCAGCTCGCATCGTGGCGGCGACACTGAAGCTTTCTTT.

The chain has TRBV10-2 and TRBJ2-7; the D gene is possibly TRBD2 (6 bases). CDR1 and CDR2 from the germline V gene are WSHSY and SAAADI. Trimming removed 1 base from V and 0 bases from J, with 13 bases in between. The CDR3 is 16 amino acids. CDR3: CASSEFGTESSYEQYF. The CDR3 nucleotides read TGCGCCAGCAGTGAGTTCGGGACTGAGAGCTCCTACGAGCAGTACTTC.

The gene calls are TRBV2 and TRBJ2-7; perhaps D is TRBD1 or TRBD2 (5 bases each). From germline, CDR1 is SNHLY and CDR2 FYNNEI. CDR3 size: 10 residues. V was shortened by 4 bases and J by 10 bases, with 8 bases between the two germline ends. DNA for the CDR3: TGTGCCAGCAGTGCGGGGCCCCAGTACTTC. As protein: CASSAGPQYF.

The V and J genes are TRBV12-3 or TRBV12-4 and TRBJ2-3; 7 bases agree with TRBD1. The V and J ends lost 6 bases and 1 base, in that order; junction bases with no gene match: 7. The CDR3 spans 15 residues. The CDR3: CASRRTGLGTDTQYF. The CDR3 DNA reads TGTGCCAGCAGAAGGACAGGCCTTGGCACAGATACGCAGTATTTT.

The rearrangement joins TRBV3-1 to TRBJ1-2, with 7 bases lining up with TRBD1. J was trimmed by 7 bases and V by 0 bases; bases with no gene match: 2. Germline values: CDR1 LGHDT, CDR2 YNNKEL (reference sequence). The CDR3 has 13 residues. Here the CDR3 DNA reads TGTGCCAGCAGCCAAGAACAGGGGTCTGGCTACACCTTC. Encoded protein: CASSQEQGSGYTF. Variable domain in full (rest from reference TRBV3-1 and TRBJ1-2): DTAVSQTPKYLVTQMGNDKSIKCEQNLGHDTMYWYKQDSKKFLKIMFSYNNKELIINETVPNRFSPKSPDKAHLNLHINSLELGDSAVYFCASSQEQGSGYTFGSGTRLTVV.

The CDR3 DNA reads as TGTGCCAGCTCACCGGACAGGGCGGACACCGGGGAGCTGTTTTTT. As protein: CASSPDRADTGELFF. The V and J genes are TRBV18 and TRBJ2-2; TRBD1 agrees at 8 bases. Trimming removed 3 bases from V and 3 bases from J; junction bases left unmatched: 3. This CDR3 spans 15 amino acids. Germline V gene lookup returns CDR1 KGHSH and CDR2 LQKENI.

Concerning this clonotype: One junction end does not reproduce the germline sequence, and a read error may be involved. This chain connects TRBV4-1 to TRBJ1-5; 7 bases are shared with TRBD1. Looked up from germline, CDR1 is MGHRA and CDR2 is YSYEKL. The CDR3 extends over 13 amino acids. The CDR3 region has the DNA TGCGCCGGCAGCCTACAGGGGTATCAGCCCCAGCATTTT. Protein sequence: CAGSLQGYQPQHF.

The rearrangement uses TRBV5-5 and TRBJ1-2; possibly TRBD1 for D (5 bases). The CDR3 has 16 residues. Per the germline V gene, CDR1 is SGHKS and CDR2 is YYEKEE (reference sequence). Trimming cost V 5 bases and J 3 bases, with 20 bases left between them. The CDR3 protein is CASRPQPGGVDYGYTF. In DNA, the CDR3 is TGTGCCAGCAGGCCCCAGCCGGGAGGGGTTGACTATGGCTACACCTTC.

The chain uses TRBV15 and TRBJ2-2; tentatively, D is TRBD1 or TRBD2 (6 bases each). V was trimmed by 1 base and J by 5 bases, leaving 11 bases between them. The germline V gene has CDR1 LNHNV and CDR2 YYDKDF (reference sequence). The CDR3 is made up of 15 amino acids. The CDR3 spells CATSRAGAGTGELFF. CDR3 nucleotides: TGTGCCACCAGCAGAGCGGGGGCTGGAACCGGGGAGCTGTTTTTT.

This clonotype appeared a few times. This chain links TRBV29-1 with TRBJ2-6; tentative D call: TRBD1 (6 bases). Trimming removed 5 bases from V and 0 bases from J, with 8 bases in between. The CDR3 is 14 amino acids. Germline V gene lookup returns CDR1 SQVTM and CDR2 ANQGSEA. CDR3 in amino acids: CSVTGLSGANVLTF. The CDR3 coding sequence is TGCAGCGTTACAGGGCTCTCTGGGGCCAACGTCCTGACTTTC.

V and J are TRBV29-1 and TRBJ1-4; D not resolved. The germline CDR1 and CDR2 sequences are SQVTM and ANQGSEA. Trimming removed 6 bases from V and 4 bases from J, with 12 bases in between. The CDR3 length is 13 residues. The CDR3 protein is CSVRTDGNEKLFF. The CDR3 nucleotides read TGCAGCGTACGGACGGATGGTAATGAAAAACTGTTTTTT.

This clonotype appeared a few times. The chain uses TRBV7-2 and TRBJ2-1; 8 bases are shared with TRBD1. The CDR3 consists of 16 residues. Germline V gene data show CDR1 as SGHTA and CDR2 as FQGNSA. V lost 0 bases and J lost 7; bases outside the gene matches: 8. The CDR3 protein is CASSLAQGRGLNEQFF. Here the CDR3 DNA reads TGTGCCAGCAGCTTAGCGCAAGGCAGGGGGCTTAATGAGCAGTTCTTC.

The chain is built from TRBV5-1 and TRBJ2-7; 10 nucleotides match TRBD1. The V gene's germline CDR1 is SGHRS and CDR2 YFSETQ. The CDR3 extends over 16 amino acids. J lost 7 bases, V lost 3 bases, and 13 bases had no gene match. This chain's CDR3 is CASSSGQGNGIDEQYF. The DNA of the CDR3 is TGCGCCAGCAGCTCGGGACAGGGGAACGGGATCGATGAGCAGTACTTC. Full variable domain (missing parts from reference TRBV5-1 and TRBJ2-7): KAGVTQTPRYLIKTRGQQVTLSCSPISGHRSVSWYQQTPGQGLQFLFEYFSETQRNKGNFPGRFSGRQFSNSRSEMNVSTLELGDSALYLCASSSGQGNGIDEQYFGPGTRLTVT.

This chain joins TRBV14 and TRBJ2-3; D is uncertain. Germline V gene data show CDR1 as SGHDN and CDR2 as FVKESK. V lost 1 base, J lost 4 bases, and 15 bases lay in between. This CDR3 spans 16 amino acids. CDR3 bases: TGTGCCAGCAGCCAAGTAACACTTCCCATGGCAGATACGCAGTATTTT. Translation: CASSQVTLPMADTQYF.

Only a few counts were recorded for this clonotype. The chain uses TRBV20-1 and TRBJ2-5, with TRBD2 matching over 11 bases. V lost 5 bases, J lost 1 base, and 3 bases stayed unmatched. Germline loops: CDR1 DFQATT, CDR2 SNEGSKA (reference sequence). The CDR3 is 14 amino acids. CDR3 nucleotides: TGCAGTGCTCAACTAGCGGGGGTCCAAGAGACCCAGTACTTC. Its protein product is CSAQLAGVQETQYF.

This rearrangement joins TRBV20-1 to TRBJ2-3, with 9 bases aligning to TRBD1. The CDR3 runs to 14 residues. Germline CDR1 reads DFQATT; CDR2 reads SNEGSKA (reference sequence). The V and J ends lost 1 base and 4 bases, in that order; junction bases with no gene match: 3. This chain's CDR3 is CSARVGTGSDTQYF. The CDR3 region has the DNA TGCAGTGCTAGAGTCGGGACAGGGTCAGATACGCAGTATTTT.

V usage is TRBV20-1 and J usage is TRBJ2-7, with D perhaps TRBD2 (5 bases). This CDR3 spans 14 amino acids. Looked up from germline, CDR1 is DFQATT and CDR2 is SNEGSKA (reference sequence). V was cut by 3 bases and J by 6 bases, with 18 bases left in between. The CDR3 DNA follows: TGCAGTGCTAGGGCGGGCTGGGAAAGAGGCGAGCAGTACTTC. Its protein is CSARAGWERGEQYF.

The chain combines TRBV4-1 with TRBJ1-4; possible D gene TRBD1, 5 bases. Germline lookup yields CDR1 MGHRA and CDR2 YSYEKL. V was clipped by 0 bases and J by 4 bases, with 12 bases between them. The CDR3 length is 16 residues. CDR3 nucleotides: TGCGCCAGCAGCCAAGATTGGAGGGGCGATAATGAAAAACTGTTTTTT. Its translation: CASSQDWRGDNEKLFF.

This sequence joins TRBV2 and TRBJ2-1, with TRBD1 identical over 9 bases. Losses at the gene ends were 5 bases for V and 8 bases for J; bases not matched to a gene: 10. Germline CDR1 is SNHLY and CDR2 is FYNNEI. The CDR3 sequence is 15 residues long. CDR3 protein: CASSSTGGVRDEQFF. CDR3 sequence (DNA): TGTGCCAGCAGTTCCACAGGGGGCGTGAGGGATGAGCAGTTCTTC.

The rearrangement joins TRBV27 to TRBJ2-5; no firm D call. This CDR3 has 14 residues. CDR1 and CDR2 from the germline V gene are MNHEY and SMNVEV (reference sequence). V was pared by 2 bases and J by 4 bases, with 11 bases between. CDR3 in DNA: TGTGCCAGCAGTTTACGAGGAGTCGGAGAGACCCAGTACTTC. This codes for CASSLRGVGETQYF.